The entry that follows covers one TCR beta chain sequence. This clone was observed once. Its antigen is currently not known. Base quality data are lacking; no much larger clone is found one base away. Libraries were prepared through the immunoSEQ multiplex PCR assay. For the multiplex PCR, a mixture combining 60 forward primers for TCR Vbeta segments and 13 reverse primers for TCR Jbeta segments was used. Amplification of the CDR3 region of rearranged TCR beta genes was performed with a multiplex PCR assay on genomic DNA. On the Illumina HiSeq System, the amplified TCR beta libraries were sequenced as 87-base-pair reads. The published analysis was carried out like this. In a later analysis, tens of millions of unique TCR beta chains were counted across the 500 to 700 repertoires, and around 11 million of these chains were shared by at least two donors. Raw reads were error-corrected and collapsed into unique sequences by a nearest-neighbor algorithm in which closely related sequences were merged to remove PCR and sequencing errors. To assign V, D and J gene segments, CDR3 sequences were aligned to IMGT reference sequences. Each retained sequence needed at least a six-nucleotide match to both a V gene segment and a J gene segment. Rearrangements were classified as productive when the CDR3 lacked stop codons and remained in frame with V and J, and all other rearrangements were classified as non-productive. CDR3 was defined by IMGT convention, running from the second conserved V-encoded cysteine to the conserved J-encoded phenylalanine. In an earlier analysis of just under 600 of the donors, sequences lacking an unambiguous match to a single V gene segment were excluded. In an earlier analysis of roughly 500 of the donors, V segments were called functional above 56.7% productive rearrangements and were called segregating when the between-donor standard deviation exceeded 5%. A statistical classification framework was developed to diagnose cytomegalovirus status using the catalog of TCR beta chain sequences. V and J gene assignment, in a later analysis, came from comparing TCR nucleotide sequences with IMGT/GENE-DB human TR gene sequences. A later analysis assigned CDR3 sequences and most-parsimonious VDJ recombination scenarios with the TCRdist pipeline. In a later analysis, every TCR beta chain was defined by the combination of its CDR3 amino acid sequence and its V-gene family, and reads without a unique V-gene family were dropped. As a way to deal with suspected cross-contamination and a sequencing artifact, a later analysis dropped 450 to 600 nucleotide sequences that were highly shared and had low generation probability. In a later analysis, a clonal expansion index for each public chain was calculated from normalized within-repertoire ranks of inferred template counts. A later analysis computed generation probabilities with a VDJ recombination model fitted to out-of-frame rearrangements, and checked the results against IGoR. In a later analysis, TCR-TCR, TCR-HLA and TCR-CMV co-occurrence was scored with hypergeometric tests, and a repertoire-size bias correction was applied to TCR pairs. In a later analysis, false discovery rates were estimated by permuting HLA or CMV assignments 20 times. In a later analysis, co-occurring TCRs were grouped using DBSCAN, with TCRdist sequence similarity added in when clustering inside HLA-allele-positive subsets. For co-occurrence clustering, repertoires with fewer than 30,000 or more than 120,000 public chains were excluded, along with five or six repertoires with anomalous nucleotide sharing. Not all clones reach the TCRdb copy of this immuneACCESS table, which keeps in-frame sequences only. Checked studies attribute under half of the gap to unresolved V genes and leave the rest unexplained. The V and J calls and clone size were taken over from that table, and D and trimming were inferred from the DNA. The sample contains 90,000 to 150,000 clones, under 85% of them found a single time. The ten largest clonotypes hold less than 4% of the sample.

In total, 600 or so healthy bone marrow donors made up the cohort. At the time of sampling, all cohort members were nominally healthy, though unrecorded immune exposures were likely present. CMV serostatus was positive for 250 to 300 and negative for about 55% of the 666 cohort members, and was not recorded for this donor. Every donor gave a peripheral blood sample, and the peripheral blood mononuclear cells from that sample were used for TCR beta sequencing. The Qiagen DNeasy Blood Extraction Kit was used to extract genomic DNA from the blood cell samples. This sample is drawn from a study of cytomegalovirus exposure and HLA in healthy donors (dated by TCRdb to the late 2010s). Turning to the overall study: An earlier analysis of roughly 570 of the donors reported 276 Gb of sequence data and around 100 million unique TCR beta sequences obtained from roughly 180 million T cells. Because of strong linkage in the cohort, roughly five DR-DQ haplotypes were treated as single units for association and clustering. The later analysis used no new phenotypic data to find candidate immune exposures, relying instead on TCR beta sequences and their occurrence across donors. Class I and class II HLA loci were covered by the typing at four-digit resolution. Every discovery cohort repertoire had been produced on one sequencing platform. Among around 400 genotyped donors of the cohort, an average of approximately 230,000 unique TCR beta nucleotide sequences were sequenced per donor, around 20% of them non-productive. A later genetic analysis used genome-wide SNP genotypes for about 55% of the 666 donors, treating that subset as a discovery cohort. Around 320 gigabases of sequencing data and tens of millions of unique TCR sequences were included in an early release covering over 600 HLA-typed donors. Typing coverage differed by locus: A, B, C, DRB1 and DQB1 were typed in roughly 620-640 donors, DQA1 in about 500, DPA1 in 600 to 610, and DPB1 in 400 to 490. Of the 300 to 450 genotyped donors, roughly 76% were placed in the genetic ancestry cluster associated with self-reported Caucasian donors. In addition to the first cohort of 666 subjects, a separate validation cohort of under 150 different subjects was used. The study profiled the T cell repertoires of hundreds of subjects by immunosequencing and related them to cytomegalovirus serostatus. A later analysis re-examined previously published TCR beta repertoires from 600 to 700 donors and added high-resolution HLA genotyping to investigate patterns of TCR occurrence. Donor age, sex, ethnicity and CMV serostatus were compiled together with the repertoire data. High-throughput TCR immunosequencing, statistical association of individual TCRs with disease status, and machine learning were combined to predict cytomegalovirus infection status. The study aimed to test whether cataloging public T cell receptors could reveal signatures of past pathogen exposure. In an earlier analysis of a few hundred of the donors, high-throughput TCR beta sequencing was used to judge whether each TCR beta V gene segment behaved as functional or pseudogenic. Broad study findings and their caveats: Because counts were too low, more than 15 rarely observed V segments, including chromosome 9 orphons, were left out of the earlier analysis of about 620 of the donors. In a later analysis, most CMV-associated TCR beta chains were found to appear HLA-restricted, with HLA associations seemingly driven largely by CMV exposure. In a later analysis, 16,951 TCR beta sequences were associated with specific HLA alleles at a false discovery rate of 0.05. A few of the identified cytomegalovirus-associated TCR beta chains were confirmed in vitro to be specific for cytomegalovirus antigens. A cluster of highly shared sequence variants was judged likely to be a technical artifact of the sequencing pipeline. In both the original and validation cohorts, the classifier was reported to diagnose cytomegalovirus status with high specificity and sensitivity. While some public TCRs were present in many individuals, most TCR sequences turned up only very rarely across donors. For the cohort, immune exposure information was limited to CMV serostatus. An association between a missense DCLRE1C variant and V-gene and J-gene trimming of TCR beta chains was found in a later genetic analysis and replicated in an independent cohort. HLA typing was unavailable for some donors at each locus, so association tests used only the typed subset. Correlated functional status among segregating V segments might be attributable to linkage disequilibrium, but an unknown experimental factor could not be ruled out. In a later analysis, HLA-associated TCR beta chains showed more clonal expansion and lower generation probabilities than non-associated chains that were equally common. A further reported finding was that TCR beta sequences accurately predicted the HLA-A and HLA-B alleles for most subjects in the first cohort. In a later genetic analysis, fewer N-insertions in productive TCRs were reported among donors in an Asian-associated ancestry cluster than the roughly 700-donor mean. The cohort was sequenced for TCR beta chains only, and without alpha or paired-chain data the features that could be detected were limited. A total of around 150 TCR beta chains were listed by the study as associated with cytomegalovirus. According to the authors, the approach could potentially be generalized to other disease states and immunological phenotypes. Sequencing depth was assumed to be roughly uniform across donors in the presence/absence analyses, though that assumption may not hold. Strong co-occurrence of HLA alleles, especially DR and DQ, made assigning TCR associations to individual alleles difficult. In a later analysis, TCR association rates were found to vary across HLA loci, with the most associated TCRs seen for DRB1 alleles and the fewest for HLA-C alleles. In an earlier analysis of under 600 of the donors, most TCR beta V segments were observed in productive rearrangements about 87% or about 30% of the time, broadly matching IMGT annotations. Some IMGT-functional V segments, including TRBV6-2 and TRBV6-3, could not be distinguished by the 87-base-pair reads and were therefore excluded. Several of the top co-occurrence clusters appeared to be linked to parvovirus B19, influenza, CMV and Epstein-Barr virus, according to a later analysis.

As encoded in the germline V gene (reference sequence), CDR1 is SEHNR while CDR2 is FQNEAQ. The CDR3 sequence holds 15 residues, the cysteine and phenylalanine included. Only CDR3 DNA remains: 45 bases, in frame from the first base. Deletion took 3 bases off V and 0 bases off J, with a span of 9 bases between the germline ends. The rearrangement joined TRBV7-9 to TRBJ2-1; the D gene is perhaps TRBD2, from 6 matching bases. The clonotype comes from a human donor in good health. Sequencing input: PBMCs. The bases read TGTGCCAGCAGCTTTGGCGGGGTCTCCTACAATGAGCAGTTCTTC. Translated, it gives CASSFGGVSYNEQFF.